The clone carrying this T cell receptor (beta chain) is labeled as medium-sized. Its antigen is not identified. This record belongs to a study of radiation and T cells in renal cell carcinoma. The junction had 6 bases not matched to a gene; V was cut back by 4 bases and J by 4 bases. Germline lookup yields CDR1 MGHRA and CDR2 YSYEKL. The length of the CDR3 is 15 residues. Sequencing was performed with immunoSEQ multiplex PCR; in TCRdb, only in-frame clones are kept and a portion is missing. The sample records about 15,000 clones, 64% being singletons. Findings and caveats of the study: Compared with controls, irradiated tumors showed greater TCR clonality. Dominant CDR3 motifs occupied more repertoire in irradiated than control tumors.

As for treatment: 15 Gy SBRT to primary tumor, nephrectomy 4 weeks later. This clonotype was obtained from a woman in her 70s with renal cell carcinoma. This chain connects TRBV4-1 to TRBJ2-5; 10 nucleotides line up with TRBD1. The sample consisted of tumor tissue, taken from a patient whose treatment included radiotherapy and nephrectomy. CDR3 in amino acids: CASSLRDRGPETQYF. The CDR3 nucleotides are TGCGCCAGCAGCCTCCGGGACAGGGGACCAGAGACCCAGTACTTC.